This T cell receptor (beta chain) derives from a study of cytomegalovirus exposure and HLA in healthy donors. Study observations and caveats: TCR beta chain V- and J-gene trimming was linked, in a later analysis, to a missense variant in DCLRE1C. Per a later analysis, about 18,000 TCR beta sequences showed association with HLA alleles at 0.05 false discovery rate.

13 Jbeta primers and 60 Vbeta primers were used for the PCR. Sequencing was performed with immunoSEQ multiplex PCR; in TCRdb, only in-frame clones are kept and a portion is missing. This sample has more than 70,000 clones; more than 75% occur once, and the top ten carry 5.3%. About this clone: Its target is unknown.

The length of the CDR3 is 15 residues. Unmatched junction bases numbered 11, after V lost 6 bases and J lost 4 bases. The germline CDR1 and CDR2 sequences are LNHDA and SQIVND (reference sequence). This chain joins TRBV19 and TRBJ1-2, with 7 bases identical to TRBD1. Input material: PBMCs. This clonotype was obtained from a man aged 25-45 years in good health and CMV-seropositive. The CDR3 nucleotides read TGTGCCAGTAGGGGCACAGGGGAGGAAACCTATGGCTACACCTTC. As protein: CASRGTGEETYGYTF. The full variable domain, rest sourced from reference TRBV19 and TRBJ1-2, is DGGITQSPKYLFRKEGQNVTLSCEQNLNHDAMYWYRQDPGQGLRLIYYSQIVNDFQKGDIAEGYSVSREKKESFPLTVTSAQKNPTAFYLCASRGTGEETYGYTFGSGTRLTVV.